This T cell receptor beta chain appears in the sequencing data of a study of blood T cell repertoires in COVID-19. For the study at large: Material from acute and convalescent COVID-19 was sourced from the United States, Italy and Spain. From T cells, B-cell-depleted T cells, or PBMCs came the material, which was cDNA or gDNA.

The germline gives CDR1 SGHVS, CDR2 FNYEAQ. Trimming removed 4 bases at V and 6 bases at J, with 14 bases between. This CDR3 region has 14 residues. In the source study's methods: The assay estimated nucleated cells by amplifying reference gene primers. Sequenced by immunoSEQ multiplex PCR; TCRdb stores in-frame clones only, minus some. That table furnishes V, J and clone size, whereas the DNA furnished D and trimming. The sample comprises about 100,000 clones, about 83% of which are singletons, and roughly 4% rests with the top ten. This rearrangement joins TRBV7-6 to TRBJ2-3; weak D call: TRBD1 (6 bases). The TCR was taken from a woman between 70 and 85 years old with acute or convalescent COVID-19. Sequencing was carried out using peripheral blood. The CDR3 is CASSSRHQGDTQYF. For the CDR3, the DNA is TGTGCCAGCAGCTCTCGCCATCAGGGGGATACGCAGTATTTT.